Presented here are 30 T cell receptor beta chains from one specimen sequenced in a study of cytomegalovirus exposure and HLA in healthy donors. PCR primers comprised 60 Vbeta and 13 Jbeta primers. Clones were read by immunoSEQ multiplex PCR, and TCRdb kept only the in-frame ones, dropping some. The repertoire holds 150,000 to 200,000 clones, with about three quarters as singletons. Sequencing was done on a sample of PBMCs. All receptors derive from a man aged 35 to 55 in good health and CMV-seropositive.

The chain is built from TRBV10-1 and TRBJ2-7, with 11 positions matching TRBD2. After removal of 2 bases from V and 4 bases from J, the junction contained 4 bases not matched to a gene. The CDR3 has 15 amino acids. The germline CDR1 and CDR2 sequences are WNHNN and SYGVQD (reference sequence). This chain's CDR3 is CASSEGLAGGYEQYF. Here the CDR3 DNA reads TGCGCCAGCAGTGAGGGCCTAGCGGGAGGTTACGAGCAGTACTTC.

The rearrangement joins TRBV10-2 to TRBJ2-7; a possible D gene is TRBD1 (6 bases). Germline V gene sequence: CDR1 WSHSY, CDR2 SAAADI. The CDR3 loop spans 14 amino acids. V was clipped by 6 bases and J by 3 bases, with 15 bases between them. The CDR3 reads CASSRDTRFYEQYF. For the CDR3, the DNA is TGCGCCAGCAGCCGGGACACCCGATTCTACGAGCAGTACTTC.

V usage is TRBV25-1 and J usage is TRBJ2-1; D is perhaps TRBD2 (6 bases). With 4 bases removed from V and 7 bases from J, the gap between germline ends came to 20 bases. Germline-derived CDR1 and CDR2 are MGHDK and SYGVNS. The CDR3 is made up of 16 amino acids. Here the CDR3 reads CASSVLAGSSGNEQFF. The CDR3 bases are TGTGCCAGCAGTGTCCTAGCCGGGAGTTCGGGAAATGAGCAGTTCTTC.

The chain links TRBV5-8 to TRBJ1-2, with 7 bases identical to TRBD1. CDR1 and CDR2 from the germline V gene are SGHTS and YDEGEE. This CDR3 region has 15 residues. V shed 1 base and J 3 bases; nucleotides not matched to a gene: 6. The CDR3 protein is CASSLIGGADYGYTF. The DNA for the CDR3 is TGTGCCAGCAGCTTGATAGGGGGCGCCGACTATGGCTACACCTTC.

V usage is TRBV10-2 and J usage is TRBJ2-2; D is unresolved. The length of the CDR3 is 14 residues. Germline values: CDR1 WSHSY, CDR2 SAAADI. V was trimmed by 2 bases and J by 4 bases, leaving 8 bases between them. The chain's CDR3 is CASSEPQATGELFF. DNA for the CDR3: TGCGCCAGCAGTGAGCCCCAGGCCACCGGGGAGCTGTTTTTT.

The rearrangement links TRBV5-1 to TRBJ2-3; 8 nucleotides match TRBD1. Trimming at V came to 4 bases and at J to 0 bases, leaving 4 bases not matched to a gene. This CDR3 region has 15 residues. Germline V gene lookup returns CDR1 SGHRS and CDR2 YFSETQ. The CDR3 bases are TGCGCCAGCAGCGGACAGGGACCTAGCACAGATACGCAGTATTTT. This codes for CASSGQGPSTDTQYF.

The CDR3 reads CASSIPPGYGYTF. CDR3 sequence (DNA): TGTGCCAGTAGTATCCCCCCGGGGTATGGCTACACCTTC. The chain recombines TRBV19 with TRBJ1-2; no definite D call. Trimming took 3 bases from V and 5 from J, leaving 10 bases between them. From germline, CDR1 is LNHDA and CDR2 SQIVND (reference sequence). The CDR3 loop spans 13 amino acids.

This chain links TRBV4-2 with TRBJ1-5, with D possibly matching TRBD1 (5 bases). CDR1 and CDR2 (germline): LGHNA, YNFKEQ. V was clipped by 1 base and J by 3 bases, with 10 bases between them. CDR3 length equals 15 residues. The CDR3 spells CASSQGGSTNQPQHF. Written as DNA, the CDR3 is TGTGCCAGCAGCCAAGGGGGCAGCACCAATCAGCCCCAGCATTTT.

V gene TRBV10-1 combines with J gene TRBJ1-1; the D gene is possibly TRBD1 (5 bases). CDR3 length equals 13 residues. Germline lookup yields CDR1 WNHNN and CDR2 SYGVQD (reference sequence). Trimming removed 2 bases at V and 9 bases at J, with 13 bases between. The CDR3, as DNA: TGCGCCAGCAGTGAGGGGCCGGGGGTCAAAGCTTTCTTT. It specifies CASSEGPGVKAFF.

This chain links TRBV7-2 with TRBJ2-6; D unclear. Germline lookup yields CDR1 SGHTA and CDR2 FQGNSA. V lost 2 bases, J lost 1 base, and 15 bases lay in between. The CDR3 totals 18 residues. DNA for the CDR3: TGTGCCAGCAGCTTAAGAGGATCTACACCTTCTGGGGCCAACGTCCTGACTTTC. It translates to CASSLRGSTPSGANVLTF. Full variable domain (rest looked up from reference TRBV7-2 and TRBJ2-6): GAGVSQSPSNKVTEKGKDVELRCDPISGHTALYWYRQSLGQGLEFLIYFQGNSAPDKSGLPSDRFSAERTGGSVSTLTIQRTQQEDSAVYLCASSLRGSTPSGANVLTFGAGSRLTVL.

The V and J genes are TRBV19 and TRBJ1-2, with 8 bases aligning to TRBD1. This CDR3 has 13 amino acids. The V segment lost 5 bases and the J segment 9 bases; nucleotides outside the gene matches: 8. CDR1 LNHDA and CDR2 SQIVND come from the germline V gene (reference sequence). The CDR3 DNA sequence: TGTGCCAGTAGTGCGGACAGGGATTTAAGCTACACCTTC. Residues: CASSADRDLSYTF.

Worth noting for this clone: The sample carries other DNA sequences with the same CDR3. The chain has TRBV9 and TRBJ2-7, with a weak D call TRBD1 (6 bases). This CDR3 is 13 amino acids long. The germline CDR1 and CDR2 sequences are SGDLS and YYNGEE. V gave up 0 bases and J gave up 6 bases, with 10 bases separating them. CDR3 protein: CASSVEGQGEQYF. The CDR3 DNA reads TGTGCCAGCAGCGTAGAGGGACAAGGCGAGCAGTACTTC.

V gene TRBV4-1 combines with J gene TRBJ2-7; 8 bases line up with TRBD1. The CDR3 is 18 residues long. With V trimmed by 4 bases and J by 5 bases, 19 bases remained unmatched. Germline assignment: CDR1 MGHRA and CDR2 YSYEKL. The CDR3 region is CASSLRGSAGGFAHEQYF. The CDR3, as DNA: TGCGCCAGCAGCCTCAGGGGTAGCGCAGGGGGCTTTGCCCACGAGCAGTACTTC.

J is TRBJ2-1 and V is TRBV10-2; 7 positions match TRBD1. Losses at the gene ends were 2 bases for V and 0 bases for J; bases not matched to a gene: 7. Germline CDR1 is WSHSY and CDR2 is SAAADI. The CDR3 is made up of 17 amino acids. The CDR3 DNA follows: TGCGCCAGCAGTGAGGAACAGGGGTCATACTCCTACAATGAGCAGTTCTTC. It codes for CASSEEQGSYSYNEQFF.

V is TRBV5-1 and J is TRBJ2-4, with 13 nucleotides matching TRBD2. The CDR3 sequence is 17 residues long. Germline loops: CDR1 SGHRS, CDR2 YFSETQ. The V and J ends lost 6 bases and 7 bases, in that order; junction bases with no gene match: 13. The CDR3 sequence is CASTLTSGRASENIQYF. The CDR3 DNA is TGCGCCAGCACCCTAACTAGCGGGAGGGCCTCGGAGAACATTCAGTACTTC.

The chain uses TRBV7-2 and TRBJ2-7, with 12 bases that match TRBD1. Germline CDR1 reads SGHTA; CDR2 reads FQGNSA. With V trimmed by 3 bases and J by 3 bases, 6 bases remained unmatched. The CDR3 runs to 16 residues. Written as DNA, the CDR3 is TGTGCCAGCAGCTTTGCCGGGACAGGGGGCATCTACGAGCAGTACTTC. It specifies CASSFAGTGGIYEQYF.

The gene calls are TRBV7-7 and TRBJ2-1, with TRBD2 matching 16 bases. Unmatched junction bases numbered 6, after V lost 5 bases and J lost 8 bases. Germline V gene lookup returns CDR1 SSHAT and CDR2 FNYEAQ (reference sequence). The CDR3 totals 16 residues. The CDR3 DNA sequence: TGTGCCAGCAGCCAGGGACTAGCGGGAGGGATGCATGAGCAGTTCTTC. The encoded protein is CASSQGLAGGMHEQFF.

V is TRBV9 and J is TRBJ2-1; perhaps TRBD1 as D (5 bases). Germline loops: CDR1 SGDLS, CDR2 YYNGEE. CDR3 length equals 15 residues. Trimming stripped 0 bases from V and 3 bases from J, with 10 bases between. Here the CDR3 reads CASSVEGAIYNEQFF. As DNA, the CDR3 is TGTGCCAGCAGCGTAGAAGGGGCCATCTACAATGAGCAGTTCTTC.

This chain uses TRBV28 with TRBJ2-1, with TRBD1 matching 8 bases. Germline V lookup: CDR1 MDHEN, CDR2 SYDVKM. The CDR3 spans 15 residues. Trimming took 7 bases from V and 9 from J; bases not matched to a gene: 14. DNA of the CDR3: TGTGCCAGCACCAAACCCCAGGGGGCCCACGGTGAGCAGTTCTTC. Translated: CASTKPQGAHGEQFF.

The chain is built from TRBV5-1 and TRBJ2-4; 11 positions match TRBD2. J was trimmed by 12 bases and V by 1 base; bases with no gene match: 12. The CDR3 consists of 16 residues. From germline, CDR1 is SGHRS and CDR2 YFSETQ. CDR3 sequence reads: CASSLFSGRALDSQYF. CDR3 DNA sequence: TGCGCCAGCAGCTTGTTTAGCGGGAGGGCCTTGGACAGTCAGTACTTC.

V and J are TRBV25-1 and TRBJ2-2; 7 bases match TRBD1. The ends lost 5 bases at V and 8 bases at J; junction bases unmatched: 11. The CDR3 has 15 residues. Germline lookup yields CDR1 MGHDK and CDR2 SYGVNS. The CDR3: CASSNRTGFLGELFF. In nucleotides, the CDR3 is TGTGCCAGCAGTAACCGGACAGGTTTCTTAGGGGAGCTGTTTTTT. The full variable domain, its missing parts supplied by reference TRBV25-1 and TRBJ2-2, is EADIYQTPRYLVIGTGKKITLECSQTMGHDKMYWYQQDPGMELHLIHYSYGVNSTEKGDLSSESTVSRIRTEHFPLTLESARPSHTSQYLCASSNRTGFLGELFFGEGSRLTVL.

The V call is TRBV11-3, the J call TRBJ2-1, with TRBD1 as a possible D gene (7 bases). Deletions cut 2 bases from V and 0 bases from J, with 17 bases between. This CDR3 is 18 amino acids long. Per germline, CDR1 SGHNT and CDR2 YENEEA. CDR3 sequence: CASSLRRGRGLSYNEQFF. CDR3 bases: TGTGCCAGCAGCTTACGGAGGGGGCGCGGACTCTCCTACAATGAGCAGTTCTTC. Variable domain in full (rest from reference TRBV11-3 and TRBJ2-1): EAGVVQSPRYKIIEKKQPVAFWCNPISGHNTLYWYLQNLGQGPELLIRYENEEAVDDSQLPKDRFSAERLKGVDSTLKIQPAELGDSAVYLCASSLRRGRGLSYNEQFFGPGTRLTVL.

The rearrangement joins TRBV5-1 to TRBJ2-5, with 7 nucleotides matching TRBD1. Trimming removed 1 base from V and 1 base from J; junction bases left unmatched: 7. There are 16 residues in the CDR3. The germline gives CDR1 SGHRS, CDR2 YFSETQ. The DNA for the CDR3 is TGCGCCAGCAGCTTGATGGTAAAGGGGGCCCAAGAGACCCAGTACTTC. It specifies CASSLMVKGAQETQYF. Based on the CDR3 plus reference TRBV5-1 and TRBJ2-5, the full variable domain is KAGVTQTPRYLIKTRGQQVTLSCSPISGHRSVSWYQQTPGQGLQFLFEYFSETQRNKGNFPGRFSGRQFSNSRSEMNVSTLELGDSALYLCASSLMVKGAQETQYFGPGTRLLVL.

The genes are TRBV11-3 and TRBJ2-5; 7 nucleotides line up with TRBD1. The CDR3 extends over 14 amino acids. V shed 5 bases and J 5 bases; nucleotides not matched to a gene: 8. Germline V gives CDR1 SGHNT, CDR2 YENEEA. The CDR3 spells CASSVTGALETQYF. CDR3 DNA sequence: TGTGCCAGCAGCGTTACAGGGGCTTTGGAGACCCAGTACTTC.

The chain links TRBV5-4 to TRBJ2-1; D ambiguous. Germline CDR1 and CDR2: SGHNT and YYREEE (reference sequence). The CDR3 has 12 residues. V lost 4 bases and J lost 7, with 9 bases in between. CDR3 loop: CASSLQLNEQFF. The CDR3 DNA sequence: TGTGCCAGCAGCCTCCAACTGAATGAGCAGTTCTTC.

The rearrangement uses TRBV5-1 and TRBJ1-5, with D possibly TRBD1 on 5 matching bases. Germline lookup yields CDR1 SGHRS and CDR2 YFSETQ. V was trimmed by 4 bases and J by 0 bases, leaving 14 bases between them. The CDR3 totals 16 residues. CDR3 protein: CASSPHGGDSNQPQHF. The CDR3 DNA is TGCGCCAGCAGCCCTCATGGGGGGGATAGCAATCAGCCCCAGCATTTT.

The V call is TRBV10-3, the J call TRBJ2-2; 12 positions agree with TRBD2. This CDR3 is 14 amino acids long. CDR1 and CDR2 from the germline V gene are ENHRY and SYGVKD. The V and J ends lost 7 bases and 4 bases, in that order; junction bases with no gene match: 1. The CDR3 sequence is CAITTSGSTGELFF. DNA of the CDR3: TGTGCCATCACGACTAGCGGGAGCACCGGGGAGCTGTTTTTT.

The DNA for the CDR3 is TGCGCCAGCAGCCCGTCACTAGGCCATGAGCAGTTCTTC. Translating gives CASSPSLGHEQFF. The chain employs TRBV4-1 and TRBJ2-1, with D possibly TRBD2 on 5 matching bases. The V gene lost 4 bases and the J gene lost 8 bases, with 12 bases spanning the gap. The germline V gene has CDR1 MGHRA and CDR2 YSYEKL. The CDR3 is 13 residues long.

The rearrangement links TRBV7-3 to TRBJ2-3, with 9 bases identical to TRBD2. This CDR3 has 13 residues. V lost 0 bases to trimming and J lost 9 bases; unmatched junction nucleotides: 1. CDR1 and CDR2 (germline): SGHTA, FQGTGA. The CDR3 DNA follows: TGTGCCAGCAGCTTAACAGGGACTAGCACGCAGTATTTT. Its protein is CASSLTGTSTQYF.

The J gene is TRBJ1-5, the V gene TRBV27; the D gene is possibly TRBD1 (5 bases). CDR3 size: 16 residues. CDR1 is MNHEY, CDR2 SMNVEV, per germline (reference sequence). The ends were cut back, 0 bases at V and 0 bases at J, with 9 bases in the middle. The CDR3 reads CASSLSGGTSNQPQHF. The CDR3 nucleotides read TGTGCCAGCAGTTTATCGGGGGGGACTAGCAATCAGCCCCAGCATTTT.